This T cell receptor (beta chain) was captured by sequencing in a study of T cell repertoires in cytomegalovirus infection. On the study more broadly: Indicated by public TCR beta signatures were CMV infection and matching HLA type.

This clonotype was detected many times. MiXCR was run by TCRdb on the reads, yielding one entry per CDR3 protein. The sample has 350,000 to 450,000 distinct CDR3 sequences; roughly 20% are singletons. V lost 6 bases and J 2 bases, leaving 5 bases between the germline ends. The CDR3 has 12 residues. CDR1 SGHVS and CDR2 FQNEAQ come from the germline V gene. Specimen: PBMCs. This receptor was taken from a human donor in good health (CMV status not recorded). Some clones in this sample may be carry-over from other donors' samples. This sequence joins TRBV7-8 and TRBJ1-5; D remains ambiguous. Here the CDR3 reads CASRSGNQPQHF. In nucleotides, the CDR3 is TGTGCCAGCAGATCCGGCAATCAGCCCCAGCATTTT.